This entry features one T cell receptor (beta chain) sequence. From germline, CDR1 is MNHEY and CDR2 SVGAGI. The ends were cut back, 7 bases at V and 5 bases at J, with 11 bases in the middle. This CDR3 is built from 12 residues. These data originate in a study of T cell responses to AZD1222 COVID-19 vaccine. Measured with immunoSEQ multiplex PCR; TCRdb has only the in-frame clones, and not every one. Seen here are roughly 170,000 clones, almost 90% observed once, and the top ten hold 0.49%. This material consisted of peripheral blood, taken on day 0 of AZD1222 vaccination. The TCR was taken from an adult in good health. This chain links TRBV6-5 with TRBJ2-5; no clear D gene. CDR3 amino acids: CASKPPSETQYF. As DNA, the CDR3 is TGTGCCAGCAAGCCCCCATCCGAGACCCAGTACTTC.